The 13 T cell receptor beta chains listed next were all sequenced from one sample in a study of T cells in Graves' hyperthyroidism and ophthalmopathy (dated 2019 in TCRdb). To prepare the library, multiplex PCR was applied. TCRdb records Illumina HiSeq 2000 as the sequencer. TCR beta CDR3 regions were amplified from RNA transcripts. For the first round of RT-PCR on the TCR CDR3, the HTBI primer set was used together with the Qiagen OneStep RT-PCR kit. TCRdb applied fastp at Q25 and MiXCR to the public reads, then kept only in-frame beta chains. Rows are unified per CDR3 protein, each entry keeping the most common DNA and genes. This sample lists roughly 400,000 distinct CDR3 sequences; 11% to 15% were detected once. Together, the top ten hold 25% to 30% of the sample. Sequenced sample: blood. The source is a man aged 45 to 65 with Graves' ophthalmopathy.

This clonotype was counted only a few times. A much more abundant neighbour one base away suggests this may be a read error. The rearrangement links TRBV20-1 to TRBJ2-7, with D possibly matching TRBD2 (6 bases). This CDR3 comprises 14 residues. From germline, CDR1 is DFQATT and CDR2 SNEGSKA (reference sequence). For the CDR3, the DNA is TGCTGTGCTAGTAGGTCTAGCGCCTCCTACGAGCAGTACTTC. Protein: CCASRSSASYEQYF.

This clonotype was recorded many times. V gene TRBV20-1 combines with J gene TRBJ2-3, with TRBD2 as a possible D gene (5 bases). Germline V gives CDR1 DFQATT, CDR2 SNEGSKA (reference sequence). With 0 bases removed from V and 6 bases from J, the gap between germline ends came to 13 bases. The CDR3 contains 14 residues. CDR3 amino acids: CSARDLASPDTQYF. The CDR3 nucleotides are TGCAGTGCTAGAGATCTAGCCTCGCCGGATACGCAGTATTTT.

The gene calls are TRBV5-4 and TRBJ2-3; TRBD2 matches 7 bases. CDR1 is SGHNT, CDR2 YYREEE, per germline (reference sequence). This CDR3 is 18 amino acids long. Germline trimming cut 0 bases from V and 0 bases from J; bases unmatched to any gene: 10. CDR3 residues: CASSLAGRRERSTDTQYF. CDR3 bases: TGTGCCAGCAGCTTGGCCGGTAGGCGGGAGCGTAGCACAGATACGCAGTATTTT.

This clonotype was detected ten times or more. The genes are TRBV4-1 and TRBJ2-1; the D is unclear. CDR1 is MGHRA, CDR2 YSYEKL, per germline. The V end lost 0 bases, the J end lost 8 bases, and 14 bases lay between the germline ends. The CDR3 length is 15 residues. The CDR3 loop is CASSQDRTPQDEQFF. CDR3 bases: TGCGCCAGCAGCCAAGATAGGACCCCCCAAGATGAGCAGTTCTTC.

This clonotype was counted only a few times. The V gene is TRBV5-5, the J gene TRBJ2-7, with 14 bases aligning to TRBD2. The CDR3 covers 19 residues. The ends lost 4 bases at V and 3 bases at J; junction bases unmatched: 15. The germline V gene has CDR1 SGHKS and CDR2 YYEKEE (reference sequence). The CDR3 DNA reads TGTGCCAGCAGCGATGGGCTCGGGACTAGCGGGAGCGGGTTCTACGAGCAGTACTTC. It is translated as CASSDGLGTSGSGFYEQYF.

The V gene is TRBV9, the J gene TRBJ2-7; 8 bases are a match to TRBD2. CDR3 length equals 16 residues. The V and J ends lost 4 bases and 3 bases, in that order; junction bases with no gene match: 12. Germline V CDR1 and CDR2: SGDLS, YYNGEE. Here the CDR3 DNA reads TGTGCCAGCAGCCCAAGGGCAGCGGGGGATTTCTACGAGCAGTACTTC. Translated, it gives CASSPRAAGDFYEQYF.

Many counts were recorded for this clonotype. The V gene is TRBV20-1, the J gene TRBJ2-5; D possibly matches TRBD1 or TRBD2 (5 bases each). Trimming pared 1 base from V and 2 bases from J, leaving 11 bases between. In germline, CDR1 is DFQATT, CDR2 SNEGSKA (reference sequence). The CDR3 runs 14 residues. CDR3 region: CSARARDGQETQYF. DNA for the CDR3: TGCAGTGCTAGAGCCCGGGACGGACAAGAGACCCAGTACTTC.

The sample holds a few counts of this clonotype. The chain employs TRBV19 and TRBJ2-3, with D possibly matching TRBD2 (5 bases). V was pared by 0 bases and J by 3 bases, with 13 bases between. Germline V gene sequence: CDR1 LNHDA, CDR2 SQIVND (reference sequence). This CDR3 has 16 amino acids. The CDR3 DNA is TGTGCCAGTAGTATAGAAGCGGCAGATACGACAGATACGCAGTATTTT. Its translation: CASSIEAADTTDTQYF.

This clonotype was detected only once. The genes are TRBV19 and TRBJ1-2; D possibly corresponds to TRBD1 (5 bases). V lost 2 bases to trimming and J lost 1 base, with 14 bases between them. CDR1 is LNHDA and CDR2 is SQIVND in the germline V gene (reference sequence). The CDR3 extends over 16 amino acids. The CDR3 region has the DNA TGTGCCAGTAGTATAAACTCCGGGGCGGTTAACTATGGCTACACCTTC. Encoded protein: CASSINSGAVNYGYTF.

This clonotype occurred many times. J is TRBJ1-5 and V is TRBV18; D is undetermined. The V gene lost 4 bases and the J gene lost 7 bases, with 14 bases spanning the gap. Germline V gives CDR1 KGHSH, CDR2 LQKENI. The CDR3 consists of 14 residues. The CDR3 protein is CASSRGAVGQPQHF. DNA of the CDR3: TGTGCCAGCTCACGAGGAGCGGTAGGACAGCCCCAGCATTTT.

This clonotype was recorded many times. The chain joins TRBV10-3 to TRBJ2-3; 11 bases are shared with TRBD1. J gave up 4 bases and V 10 bases, and 22 bases lay outside the gene matches. There are 19 residues in the CDR3. Germline V lookup: CDR1 ENHRY, CDR2 SYGVKD. CDR3: CASRPFVPRTGGGSDTQYF. CDR3 nucleotides: TGTGCCAGCAGGCCCTTCGTCCCGAGGACAGGGGGCGGCTCAGATACGCAGTATTTT.

This sequence joins TRBV6-1 and TRBJ1-3; D unresolved. The ends were cut back, 7 bases at V and 0 bases at J, with 10 bases in the middle. This CDR3 region has 14 residues. The germline gives CDR1 MNHNS, CDR2 SASEGT. CDR3 DNA sequence: TGTGCCAGCAAGTCGGCGTCCTCTGGAAACACCATATATTTT. Its translation: CASKSASSGNTIYF.

At least ten counts were recorded for this clonotype. The chain uses TRBV11-2 and TRBJ2-1; 7 bases agree with TRBD2. The junction had 7 bases not matched to a gene; V was cut back by 1 base and J by 10 bases. CDR1 and CDR2 from the germline V gene are SGHAT and FQNNGV. The CDR3 totals 14 residues. The CDR3 sequence: CASSLVLRAGEQFF. As DNA, the CDR3 is TGTGCCAGCAGCTTAGTTCTTCGAGCGGGAGAGCAGTTCTTC.